A single sample is the source of the 5 T cell receptor beta chains below, sequenced in a study of spatial heterogeneity in lung cancer. Time point defined: sample taken at primary tumor resection. TCRdb used MiXCR to reprocess the 5' RACE reads, holding one entry per CDR3 protein. This table holds over 50,000 distinct CDR3 sequences, under 7.5% found once. The source was PBMCs, collected at surgery. These receptors came from a female donor with early-stage non-small cell lung cancer.

This chain joins TRBV29-1 and TRBJ1-4; 9 bases align to TRBD1. The germline V gene has CDR1 SQVTM and CDR2 ANQGSEA. The CDR3 is 17 residues long. J was trimmed by 8 bases and V by 7 bases; bases with no gene match: 20. The CDR3 spells CSAVSGTGTIPSEKLFF. Written as DNA, the CDR3 is TGCAGCGCTGTGTCCGGGACAGGGACCATCCCCAGCGAAAAACTGTTTTTT. Variable domain in full (rest from reference TRBV29-1 and TRBJ1-4): SAVISQKPSRDICQRGTSLTIQCQVDSQVTMMFWYRQQPGQSLTLIATANQGSEATYESGFVIDKFPISRPNLTFSTLTVSNMSPEDSSIYLCSAVSGTGTIPSEKLFFGSGTQLSVL.

This clonotype was counted only a few times. This chain links TRBV19 with TRBJ1-4; no definite D call. V lost 3 bases, J lost 10 bases, and 12 bases lay in between. The CDR3 loop spans 13 amino acids. Germline V CDR1 and CDR2: LNHDA, SQIVND (reference sequence). In DNA form, the CDR3 reads TGTGCCAGTAGTATTTCCCCTGAGGGAAAACTGTTTTTT. The encoded protein is CASSISPEGKLFF.

This clonotype came up a few times. The V call is TRBV21-1, the J call TRBJ2-3; the table assigns TRBD1, which was not confirmed against the DNA. TRBV21-1 is recorded as a pseudogene. The CDR3 contains 15 residues. The CDR3 sequence is CASSKEPRETDTQYF. DNA for the CDR3: TGTGCCAGCAGCAAAGAGCCCAGGGAGACAGATACGCAGTATTTT.

This chain links TRBV9 with TRBJ1-2; D unclear. The CDR3 consists of 15 residues. The germline V gene has CDR1 SGDLS and CDR2 YYNGEE. Between the trimmed V and J ends, which lost 1 base and 0 bases, there was a span of 10 bases. CDR3 DNA sequence: TGTGCCAGCAGCGTAAGCCCAGCCCCTAACTATGGCTACACCTTC. Translated: CASSVSPAPNYGYTF.

DNA of the CDR3: TGTGCCAGCAGCCGTACTAGCGGACCCCAAGAGACCCAGTACTTC. Protein product: CASSRTSGPQETQYF. The chain recombines TRBV5-4 with TRBJ2-5, with 8 positions matching TRBD2. The germline V gene encodes CDR1 SGHNT and CDR2 YYREEE (reference sequence). The CDR3 covers 15 residues. With 4 bases clipped from V and 1 base from J, the junction kept 6 bases outside the gene matches.